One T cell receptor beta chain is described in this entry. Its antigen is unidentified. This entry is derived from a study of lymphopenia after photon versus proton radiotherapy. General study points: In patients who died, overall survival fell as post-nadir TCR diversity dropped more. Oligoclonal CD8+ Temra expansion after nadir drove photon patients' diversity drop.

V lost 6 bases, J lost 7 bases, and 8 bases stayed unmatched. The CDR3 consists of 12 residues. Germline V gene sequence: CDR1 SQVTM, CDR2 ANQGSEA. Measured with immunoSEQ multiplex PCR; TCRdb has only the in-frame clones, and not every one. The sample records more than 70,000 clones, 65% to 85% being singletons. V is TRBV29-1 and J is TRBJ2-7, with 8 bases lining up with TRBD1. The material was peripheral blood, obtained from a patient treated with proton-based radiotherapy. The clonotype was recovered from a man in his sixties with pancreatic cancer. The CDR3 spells CSVYRGLGEQYF. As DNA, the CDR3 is TGCAGCGTCTACAGGGGGTTGGGTGAGCAGTACTTC.